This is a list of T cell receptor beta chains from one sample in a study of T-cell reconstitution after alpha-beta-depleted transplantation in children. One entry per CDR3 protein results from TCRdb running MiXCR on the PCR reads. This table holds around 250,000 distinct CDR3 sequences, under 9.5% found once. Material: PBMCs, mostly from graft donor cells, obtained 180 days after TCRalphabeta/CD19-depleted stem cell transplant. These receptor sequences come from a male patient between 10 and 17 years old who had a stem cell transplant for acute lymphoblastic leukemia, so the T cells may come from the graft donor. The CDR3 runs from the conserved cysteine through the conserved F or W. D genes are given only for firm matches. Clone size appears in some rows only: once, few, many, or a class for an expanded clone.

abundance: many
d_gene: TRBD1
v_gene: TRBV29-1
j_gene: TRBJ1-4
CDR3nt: TGCAGCGCGACAGGGTGGGAAGAAAAACTGTTTTTT
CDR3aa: CSATGWEEKLFF

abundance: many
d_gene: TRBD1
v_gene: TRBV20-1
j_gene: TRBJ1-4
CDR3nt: TGCAGTGTTCAAAACAGGGGAGTGGATGAAAAACTGTTTTTT
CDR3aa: CSVQNRGVDEKLFF

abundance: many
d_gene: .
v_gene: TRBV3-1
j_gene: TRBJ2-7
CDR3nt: TGTGCCAGCAGCGGACAGTGGGAGCAGTACTTC
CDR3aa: CASSGQWEQYF

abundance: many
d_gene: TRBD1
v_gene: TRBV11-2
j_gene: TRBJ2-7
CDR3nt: TGTGCCAGCAGTAAGGGGGCAATGTCCTACGAGCAGTACTTC
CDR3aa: CASSKGAMSYEQYF

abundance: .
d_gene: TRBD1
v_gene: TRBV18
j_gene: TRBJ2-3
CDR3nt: TGTGCCAGCTCAGAGACACAGGGGGCGCGTGAGCAGTATTTT
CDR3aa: CASSETQGAREQYF

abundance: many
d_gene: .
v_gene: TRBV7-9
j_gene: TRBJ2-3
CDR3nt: TGTGCCAGCAGCTTAGGGTTTGGTGGCACAGATACGCAGTATTTT
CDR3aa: CASSLGFGGTDTQYF

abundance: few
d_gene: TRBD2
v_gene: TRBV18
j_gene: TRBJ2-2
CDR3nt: TGTGCCAGCTCACTGGGACTAGCCCCCCGCGGGAACACCGGGGAGCTGTTTTTT
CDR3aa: CASSLGLAPRGNTGELFF

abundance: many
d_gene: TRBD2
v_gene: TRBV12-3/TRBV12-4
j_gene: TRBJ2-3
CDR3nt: TGTGCCAGCAGTTTAGTCCTCCTGACTAGCGGTCCCACAGATACGCAGTATTTT
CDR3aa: CASSLVLLTSGPTDTQYF

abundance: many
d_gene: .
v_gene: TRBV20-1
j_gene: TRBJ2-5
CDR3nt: TGCAGTGCTAGAGATGGCAGGTCCCTGGGGGAGACCCAGTACTTC
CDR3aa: CSARDGRSLGETQYF

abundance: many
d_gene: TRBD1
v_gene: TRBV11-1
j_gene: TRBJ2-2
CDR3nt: TGTGCCAGCAGCTCGCTCGGGACAGGGGACCGCCCTTTTGACACCGGGGAGCTGTTTTTT
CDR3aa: CASSSLGTGDRPFDTGELFF

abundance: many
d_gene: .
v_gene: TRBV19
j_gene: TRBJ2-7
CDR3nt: TGTGCCAGTCGAAACCCCCAGCGGCCCTCCGAGCAGTACTTC
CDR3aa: CASRNPQRPSEQYF

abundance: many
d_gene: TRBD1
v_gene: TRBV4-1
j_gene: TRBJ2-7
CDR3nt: TGCGCCAGCAGCCAAGATTGGGCAGGGGGCTACGAGCAGTACTTC
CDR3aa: CASSQDWAGGYEQYF

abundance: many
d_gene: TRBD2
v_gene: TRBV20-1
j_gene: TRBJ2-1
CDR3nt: TGCAGTGCTAGAGCCCTAGCGGGAGATTGGTCCTACAATGAGCAGTTCTTC
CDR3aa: CSARALAGDWSYNEQFF

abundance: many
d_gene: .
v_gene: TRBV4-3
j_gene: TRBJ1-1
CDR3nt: TGCGCCAGCAGCCAAGATGGGTGGAACACTGAAGCTTTCTTT
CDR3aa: CASSQDGWNTEAFF

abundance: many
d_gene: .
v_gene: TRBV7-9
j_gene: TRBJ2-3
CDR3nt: TGTGCCAGCAGCTCCAACGGGGGATTCCGCACAGATACGCAGTATTTT
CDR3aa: CASSSNGGFRTDTQYF

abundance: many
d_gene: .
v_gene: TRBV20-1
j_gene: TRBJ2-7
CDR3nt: TGCAGTGCTAGAGCTGCCGGGAAGGGAAGCCCCTACGAGCAGTACTTC
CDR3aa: CSARAAGKGSPYEQYF

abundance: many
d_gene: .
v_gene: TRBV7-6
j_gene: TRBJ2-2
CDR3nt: TGTGCCAGCAGCCCCGAAGGAGGGGAGCTGTTTTTT
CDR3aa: CASSPEGGELFF

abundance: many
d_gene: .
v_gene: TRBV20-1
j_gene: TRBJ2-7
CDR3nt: TGCAGTGCTGGTAGGACAGATCGACCCTACGAGCAGTACTTC
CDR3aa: CSAGRTDRPYEQYF

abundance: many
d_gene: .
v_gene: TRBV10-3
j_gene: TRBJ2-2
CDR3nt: TGTGCCATCGCGATGAGGGACACCGGGGAGCTGTTTTTT
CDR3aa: CAIAMRDTGELFF

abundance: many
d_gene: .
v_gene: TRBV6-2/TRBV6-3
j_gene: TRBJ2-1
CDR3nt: TGTGCCAGCAGTTACGCTGGGTATGAGCAGTTCTTC
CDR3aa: CASSYAGYEQFF

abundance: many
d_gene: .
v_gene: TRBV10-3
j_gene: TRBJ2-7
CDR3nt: TGTGCCATCAGTAGCCTCGATGAGCAGTACTTC
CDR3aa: CAISSLDEQYF

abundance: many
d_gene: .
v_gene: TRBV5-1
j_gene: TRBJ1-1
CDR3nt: TGCGCCAGCAGACTTCCCCCGAACACTGAAGCTTTCTTT
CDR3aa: CASRLPPNTEAFF

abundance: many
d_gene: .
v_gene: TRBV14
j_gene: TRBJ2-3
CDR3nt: TGTGCCAGCAGCCAAATACAGGGCATCACAGATACGCAGTATTTT
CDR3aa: CASSQIQGITDTQYF

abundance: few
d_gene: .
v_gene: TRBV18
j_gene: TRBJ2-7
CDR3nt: TGTGCCAGCTCACCACCGTGGGACGGAAGTAGGCTCGAGCAGTACTTC
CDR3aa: CASSPPWDGSRLEQYF

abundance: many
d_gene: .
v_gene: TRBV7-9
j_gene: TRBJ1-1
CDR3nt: TGTGCCAGCAGCTTTGGAGGGATGAACACTGAAGCTTTCTTT
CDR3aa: CASSFGGMNTEAFF

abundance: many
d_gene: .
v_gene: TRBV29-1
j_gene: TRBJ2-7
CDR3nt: TGCAGCGTTGAGACGTCCTACGAGCAGTACTTC
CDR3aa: CSVETSYEQYF

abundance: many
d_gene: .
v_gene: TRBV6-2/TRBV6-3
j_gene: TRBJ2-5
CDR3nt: TGTGCCAGCAGCCGGACCGGGTATAAAGAGACCCAGTACTTC
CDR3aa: CASSRTGYKETQYF

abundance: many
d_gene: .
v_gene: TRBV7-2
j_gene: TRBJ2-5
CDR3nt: TGTGCCAGCAGCTTAGAAAATAGGAAAGTTGGGACCCAGTACTTC
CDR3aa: CASSLENRKVGTQYF

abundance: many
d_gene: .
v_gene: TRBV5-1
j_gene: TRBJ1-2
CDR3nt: TGCGCCAGCAGCTTGGTCCAGGGCACCCTCTATGGCTACACCTTC
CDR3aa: CASSLVQGTLYGYTF

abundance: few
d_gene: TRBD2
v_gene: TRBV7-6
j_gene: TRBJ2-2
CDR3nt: TGTGCCAGCAGCTCTAGCGGGAGCGGTACCGGGGAGCTGTTTTTT
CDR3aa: CASSSSGSGTGELFF

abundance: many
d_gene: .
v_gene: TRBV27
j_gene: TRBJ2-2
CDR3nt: TGTGCCAGCAGACACGTTCCAGCGGAAAACACCGGGGAGCTGTTTTTT
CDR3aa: CASRHVPAENTGELFF

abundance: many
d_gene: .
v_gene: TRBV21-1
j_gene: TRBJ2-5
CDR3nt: TGTGCCAGCAGCAAAGAAGTAGGGGCAGGGGTTTTCTGCCGAGACCAAGAGACCCAGTACTTC
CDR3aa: CASSKEVGAGVFCRDQETQYF

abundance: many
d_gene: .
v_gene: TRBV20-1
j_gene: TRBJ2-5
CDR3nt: TGCAGTGCTAGAGATATAGCCCAAGGGGAGACCCAGTACTTC
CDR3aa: CSARDIAQGETQYF

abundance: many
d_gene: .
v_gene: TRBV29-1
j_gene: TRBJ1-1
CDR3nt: TGCAGCGTGGCGGGACGGTACACTGAAGCTTTCTTT
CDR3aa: CSVAGRYTEAFF

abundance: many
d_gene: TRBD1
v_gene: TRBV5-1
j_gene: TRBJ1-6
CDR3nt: TGCGCCAGCAGTTTACAGGGGACCAATTCACCCCTCCACTTT
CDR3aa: CASSLQGTNSPLHF

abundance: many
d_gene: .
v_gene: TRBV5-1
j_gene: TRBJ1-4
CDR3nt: TGCGCCAGCAGCTTGACGGCAGCAACTAATGAAAAACTGTTTTTT
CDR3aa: CASSLTAATNEKLFF

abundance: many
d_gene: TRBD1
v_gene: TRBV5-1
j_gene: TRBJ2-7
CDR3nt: TGCGCCAGCAATCTGGGGCGGAGACAGGGGCCCTACGAGCAGTACTTC
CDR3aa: CASNLGRRQGPYEQYF

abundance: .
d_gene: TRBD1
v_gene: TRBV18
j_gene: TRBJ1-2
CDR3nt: TGTGCCAGCTCACCAAGGACAGGGGGCAAGGACTATGGCTACACCTTC
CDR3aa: CASSPRTGGKDYGYTF

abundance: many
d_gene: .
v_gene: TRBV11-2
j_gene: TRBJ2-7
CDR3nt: TGTGCCAGCAGCCCCCGTGTCGGAACCTACGAGCAGTACTTC
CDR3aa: CASSPRVGTYEQYF

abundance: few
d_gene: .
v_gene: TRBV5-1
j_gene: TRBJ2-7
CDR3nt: TGCGCCAGCAGCTACACTAGCCAAAGCTCCTACGAGCAGTACTTC
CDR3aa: CASSYTSQSSYEQYF

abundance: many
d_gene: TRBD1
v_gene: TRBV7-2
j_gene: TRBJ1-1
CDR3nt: TGTGCCAGCAGCTGGGGGACAGGGAGGACTGAAGCTTTCTTT
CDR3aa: CASSWGTGRTEAFF

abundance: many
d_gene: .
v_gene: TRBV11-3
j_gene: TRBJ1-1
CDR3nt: TGTGCCAGCAGCTCAGCAGGTGAAGCTTTCTTT
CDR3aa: CASSSAGEAFF